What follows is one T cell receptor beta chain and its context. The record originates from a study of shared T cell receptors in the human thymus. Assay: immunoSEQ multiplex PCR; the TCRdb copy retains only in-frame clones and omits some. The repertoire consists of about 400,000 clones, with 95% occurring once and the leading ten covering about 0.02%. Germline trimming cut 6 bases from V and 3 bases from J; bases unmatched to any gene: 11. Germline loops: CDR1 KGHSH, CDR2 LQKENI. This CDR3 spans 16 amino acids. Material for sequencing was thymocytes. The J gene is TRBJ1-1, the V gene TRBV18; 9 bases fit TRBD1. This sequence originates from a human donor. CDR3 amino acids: CASSTAPTGGDTEAFF. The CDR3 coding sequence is TGTGCCAGCTCTACCGCCCCGACAGGGGGAGACACTGAAGCTTTCTTT.